The 26 T cell receptor beta chains below all came from one sample that was sequenced in a study of CD8 T cells in ankylosing spondylitis. Each CDR3 protein gets one entry after TCRdb re-called the 5' RACE reads with MiXCR. The sample has 29,000 or so distinct CDR3 sequences, about 5.3% seen once. Material: blood, either unsorted or a sorted T cell fraction (not recorded which). The receptor source for this set is a female donor with ankylosing spondylitis or in good health (not recorded which).

This clonotype qualifies as medium-sized (0.01 to 0.1%). The genes are TRBV9 and TRBJ1-2, with D perhaps TRBD1 (6 bases). The CDR3 has 15 amino acids. V lost 0 bases to trimming and J lost 4 bases, with 13 bases between them. Germline-derived CDR1 and CDR2 are SGDLS and YYNGEE. The CDR3 DNA follows: TGTGCCAGCAGCGTAGGGACAGCCATTCTCTATGGCTACACCTTC. This gives the protein CASSVGTAILYGYTF.

This clonotype was recorded many times. The chain uses TRBV9 and TRBJ2-3, with D tentatively TRBD1 (6 bases). CDR3 length: 15 residues. Trimming stripped 0 bases from V and 1 base from J, with 9 bases between. CDR1 and CDR2 (germline): SGDLS, YYNGEE. The CDR3 DNA reads TGTGCCAGCAGCGTAGGGGCAGGGGGCACAGATACGCAGTATTTT. It encodes CASSVGAGGTDTQYF.

This clonotype was seen many times. This chain joins TRBV9 and TRBJ2-1; D uncertain. V lost 4 bases, J lost 8 bases, and 19 bases lay in between. CDR3 length: 15 amino acids. Germline CDR1 and CDR2: SGDLS and YYNGEE. This CDR3 is CASSIGPRSEDEQFF. The CDR3 nucleotides are TGTGCCAGCAGCATCGGCCCCCGTAGTGAAGATGAGCAGTTCTTC. The variable domain in full, completed from reference TRBV9 and TRBJ2-1, reads DSGVTQTPKHLITATGQRVTLRCSPRSGDLSVYWYQQSLDQGLQFLIQYYNGEERAKGNILERFSAQQFPDLHSELNLSSLELGDSALYFCASSIGPRSEDEQFFGPGTRLTVL.

This clonotype qualifies as medium-sized. As DNA, the CDR3 is TGTGCCAGCAGCGTAACTAGCGGGGGCCAAGAGACCCAGTACTTC. Its translation is CASSVTSGGQETQYF. The genes are TRBV9 and TRBJ2-5; 11 nucleotides match TRBD2. Germline loops: CDR1 SGDLS, CDR2 YYNGEE. V dropped 1 base and J dropped 1; count of bases not matched to a gene: 0. The CDR3 is 15 residues long.

The gene calls are TRBV24-1 and TRBJ2-7; no definite D call. The CDR3 runs to 15 residues. With 10 bases removed from V and 0 bases from J, the gap between germline ends came to 18 bases. Germline V gene sequence: CDR1 KGHDR, CDR2 SFDVKD. CDR3 in amino acids: CATSLRRPRSYEQYF. In DNA, the CDR3 is TGTGCCACGAGTCTCAGGCGGCCCCGCTCCTACGAGCAGTACTTC.

This clonotype appeared once. This sequence joins TRBV9 and TRBJ1-2; D is possibly TRBD1 (5 bases). Germline CDR1 and CDR2: SGDLS and YYNGEE. V was pared by 2 bases and J by 5 bases, with 16 bases between. The CDR3 loop spans 15 amino acids. This CDR3 reads CASSVTDGGPYGYTF. CDR3 bases: TGTGCCAGCAGCGTCACCGATGGGGGTCCTTATGGCTACACCTTC.

This clonotype has ten or more counts. The CDR3 protein is CASSVVGTGTDTQYF. The CDR3 nucleotides are TGTGCCAGCAGCGTAGTTGGGACGGGCACAGATACGCAGTATTTT. The rearrangement joins TRBV9 to TRBJ2-3, with D possibly called TRBD1 or TRBD2 (5 bases each). This CDR3 is 15 amino acids long. V was shortened by 0 bases and J by 1 base, with 9 bases between the two germline ends. Germline CDR1 reads SGDLS; CDR2 reads YYNGEE.

The chain joins TRBV9 to TRBJ2-3, with D perhaps TRBD2 (6 bases). Trimming stripped 1 base from V and 1 base from J, with 13 bases between. The CDR3 consists of 16 residues. The V gene's germline CDR1 is SGDLS and CDR2 YYNGEE. This chain's CDR3 is CASSVLGASGTDTQYF. In DNA, the CDR3 is TGTGCCAGCAGCGTATTAGGTGCTAGCGGCACAGATACGCAGTATTTT.

This clonotype was observed many times. The gene calls are TRBV9 and TRBJ2-1, with 11 nucleotides matching TRBD2. Germline CDR1 reads SGDLS; CDR2 reads YYNGEE. The CDR3 consists of 15 residues. V lost 0 bases and J lost 9; bases outside the gene matches: 5. CDR3 in amino acids: CASSVGASGRSEQFF. For the CDR3, the DNA is TGTGCCAGCAGCGTAGGGGCTAGCGGGAGGAGTGAGCAGTTCTTC.

This clonotype was counted at least ten times. The genes are TRBV9 and TRBJ2-3; 9 nucleotides agree with TRBD1. Germline assignment: CDR1 SGDLS and CDR2 YYNGEE. V lost 4 bases and J lost 11; bases outside the gene matches: 8. The CDR3 consists of 13 residues. The CDR3 nucleotides read TGTGCCAGCAGCTCCCCCTGGGGACAGGGGCAGTATTTT. It translates to CASSSPWGQGQYF.

This clonotype was seen repeatedly, ten times or more. V and J are TRBV7-9 and TRBJ1-5; D is perhaps TRBD1 (5 bases). In germline, CDR1 is SEHNR, CDR2 FQNEAQ (reference sequence). The CDR3 is 16 amino acids. V lost 5 bases and J lost 1, with 15 bases in between. DNA for the CDR3: TGTGCCAGCAGCCCCGGACGGGGGAAAAGCAATCAGCCCCAGCATTTT. Translating gives CASSPGRGKSNQPQHF.

This clonotype was seen repeatedly, ten times or more. J is TRBJ2-2 and V is TRBV9; TRBD2 might be the D (6 bases). CDR1 is SGDLS and CDR2 is YYNGEE in the germline V gene. The V end was cut by 0 bases, the J end by 7 bases, with 13 bases between. CDR3 length equals 15 residues. CDR3 sequence reads: CASSVVGGFDGELFF. In DNA form, the CDR3 reads TGTGCCAGCAGCGTAGTTGGGGGGTTCGACGGGGAGCTGTTTTTT.

This clonotype was observed many times. The CDR3 sequence: CASSRSGATDTQYF. The CDR3 region has the DNA TGTGCCAGCAGCCGTAGCGGGGCCACAGATACGCAGTATTTT. The chain links TRBV9 to TRBJ2-3, with 8 bases that match TRBD2. CDR3 length: 14 residues. V gave up 4 bases and J gave up 2 bases; unmatched junction bases: 3. Per the germline V gene, CDR1 is SGDLS and CDR2 is YYNGEE.

This clonotype was observed at least ten times. The V call is TRBV6-5, the J call TRBJ1-3; D might be TRBD1 (5 bases). The CDR3 runs 16 residues. Between the trimmed V and J ends, which lost 2 bases and 2 bases, there was a span of 13 bases. Germline loops: CDR1 MNHEY, CDR2 SVGAGI. The CDR3 is CASSYGAGRAGNTIYF. CDR3 sequence (DNA): TGTGCCAGCAGTTACGGGGCGGGCAGGGCTGGAAACACCATATATTTT.

This clonotype was seen many times. This chain joins TRBV9 and TRBJ2-1, with D possibly TRBD2 on 7 matching bases. This CDR3 has 15 amino acids. Germline V gene sequence: CDR1 SGDLS, CDR2 YYNGEE. Trimming pared 4 bases from V and 1 base from J, leaving 12 bases between. CDR3 DNA sequence: TGTGCCAGCAGCCGCGGGGGCGGGTCCTACAATGAGCAGTTCTTC. Translating gives CASSRGGGSYNEQFF.

A few counts support this clonotype. The chain uses TRBV9 and TRBJ2-6; 7 nucleotides align to TRBD1. The germline gives CDR1 SGDLS, CDR2 YYNGEE. The CDR3 totals 17 residues. V shed 4 bases, J shed 0 bases, and the junction held 7 bases outside the gene matches. This CDR3 is CASSPRQGYSGANVLTF. The CDR3 DNA reads TGTGCCAGCAGCCCTCGACAGGGCTACTCTGGGGCCAACGTCCTGACTTTC.

This clonotype showed up just a few times. This rearrangement joins TRBV9 to TRBJ2-2, with TRBD1 matching over 8 bases. This CDR3 is built from 16 residues. Unmatched junction bases numbered 4, after V lost 3 bases and J lost 0 bases. Germline values: CDR1 SGDLS, CDR2 YYNGEE. CDR3 nucleotides: TGTGCCAGCAGCGGAACGGGACAGGCGAACACCGGGGAGCTGTTTTTT. Amino acid sequence: CASSGTGQANTGELFF.

This clonotype was counted ten times or more. The chain combines TRBV9 with TRBJ1-2, with no clear D. Germline V lookup: CDR1 SGDLS, CDR2 YYNGEE. The CDR3 has 14 residues. The V end lost 0 bases, the J end lost 2 bases, and 8 bases lay between the germline ends. This chain's CDR3 is CASSVDVGNYGYTF. In DNA form, the CDR3 reads TGTGCCAGCAGCGTAGACGTCGGGAACTATGGCTACACCTTC.

This clonotype showed up many times. The rearrangement uses TRBV9 and TRBJ1-2; D ambiguous. The CDR3 spans 12 residues. Germline CDR1 SGDLS, CDR2 YYNGEE. V was trimmed by 1 base and J by 8 bases, leaving 9 bases between them. Written as DNA, the CDR3 is TGTGCCAGCAGCGTACTGGGATCAGGCTACACCTTC. It specifies CASSVLGSGYTF. The complete variable domain, with remaining parts taken from reference TRBV9 and TRBJ1-2, reads DSGVTQTPKHLITATGQRVTLRCSPRSGDLSVYWYQQSLDQGLQFLIQYYNGEERAKGNILERFSAQQFPDLHSELNLSSLELGDSALYFCASSVLGSGYTFGSGTRLTVV.

This clonotype was detected a few times. V and J are TRBV9 and TRBJ2-5, with D perhaps assigned TRBD1 or TRBD2 (6 bases each). The CDR3 has 15 amino acids. Germline V lookup: CDR1 SGDLS, CDR2 YYNGEE. V lost 1 base and J lost 1, with 11 bases in between. The CDR3 reads CASSVQGTVQETQYF. In DNA form, the CDR3 reads TGTGCCAGCAGCGTACAGGGGACTGTCCAAGAGACCCAGTACTTC.

This clonotype is termed medium-sized. The chain has TRBV9 and TRBJ1-1, with D uncertain. The length of the CDR3 is 13 residues. Germline CDR1 reads SGDLS; CDR2 reads YYNGEE. V was shortened by 3 bases and J by 4 bases, with 10 bases between the two germline ends. The chain's CDR3 is CASSASRGTEAFF. For the CDR3, the DNA is TGTGCCAGCAGCGCCAGCCGGGGCACTGAAGCTTTCTTT. Based on the CDR3 plus reference TRBV9 and TRBJ1-1, the full variable domain is DSGVTQTPKHLITATGQRVTLRCSPRSGDLSVYWYQQSLDQGLQFLIQYYNGEERAKGNILERFSAQQFPDLHSELNLSSLELGDSALYFCASSASRGTEAFFGQGTRLTVV.

This clonotype was observed at least ten times. This sequence joins TRBV9 and TRBJ1-1; D gene uncertain. Germline-derived CDR1 and CDR2 are SGDLS and YYNGEE. V was cut by 4 bases and J by 1 base, with 11 bases left in between. CDR3 length: 14 residues. CDR3 DNA: TGTGCCAGCAGCCGTAAAGGGCAGAACACTGAAGCTTTCTTT. It specifies CASSRKGQNTEAFF.

This clonotype was seen a few times. The V call is TRBV9, the J call TRBJ2-5; no reliable D call. Trimming pared 4 bases from V and 5 bases from J, leaving 15 bases between. Germline V gives CDR1 SGDLS, CDR2 YYNGEE. The CDR3 contains 14 residues. The CDR3 loop is CASSRDLVRETQYF. CDR3 nucleotides: TGTGCCAGCAGCCGAGACCTGGTGAGGGAGACCCAGTACTTC.

This clonotype was seen ten or more times. The chain employs TRBV9 and TRBJ2-2; TRBD1 aligns across 7 bases. The CDR3 extends over 15 amino acids. Germline assignment: CDR1 SGDLS and CDR2 YYNGEE. V lost 3 bases, J lost 7 bases, and 9 bases stayed unmatched. The CDR3 DNA is TGTGCCAGCAGCGGAAGACAGGGTTTCGGCGGGGAGCTGTTTTTT. The encoded protein is CASSGRQGFGGELFF.

This clonotype was recorded at least ten times. The V call is TRBV9, the J call TRBJ2-7; TRBD1 matches 9 bases. Trimming removed 3 bases from V and 0 bases from J; junction bases left unmatched: 4. Germline V gene sequence: CDR1 SGDLS, CDR2 YYNGEE. This CDR3 has 15 residues. The CDR3 is CASSETGGSSYEQYF. The CDR3 nucleotides read TGTGCCAGCAGCGAGACAGGGGGTAGCTCCTACGAGCAGTACTTC.

This clonotype was seen at least ten times. The V call is TRBV9, the J call TRBJ1-1; tentatively, D is TRBD1 (6 bases). Germline CDR1 reads SGDLS; CDR2 reads YYNGEE. V was clipped by 0 bases and J by 6 bases, with 18 bases between them. The CDR3 loop spans 16 amino acids. The DNA of the CDR3 is TGTGCCAGCAGCGTAGCTGGTCGGGGGCCTGCGGCTGAAGCTTTCTTT. This translates into CASSVAGRGPAAEAFF.